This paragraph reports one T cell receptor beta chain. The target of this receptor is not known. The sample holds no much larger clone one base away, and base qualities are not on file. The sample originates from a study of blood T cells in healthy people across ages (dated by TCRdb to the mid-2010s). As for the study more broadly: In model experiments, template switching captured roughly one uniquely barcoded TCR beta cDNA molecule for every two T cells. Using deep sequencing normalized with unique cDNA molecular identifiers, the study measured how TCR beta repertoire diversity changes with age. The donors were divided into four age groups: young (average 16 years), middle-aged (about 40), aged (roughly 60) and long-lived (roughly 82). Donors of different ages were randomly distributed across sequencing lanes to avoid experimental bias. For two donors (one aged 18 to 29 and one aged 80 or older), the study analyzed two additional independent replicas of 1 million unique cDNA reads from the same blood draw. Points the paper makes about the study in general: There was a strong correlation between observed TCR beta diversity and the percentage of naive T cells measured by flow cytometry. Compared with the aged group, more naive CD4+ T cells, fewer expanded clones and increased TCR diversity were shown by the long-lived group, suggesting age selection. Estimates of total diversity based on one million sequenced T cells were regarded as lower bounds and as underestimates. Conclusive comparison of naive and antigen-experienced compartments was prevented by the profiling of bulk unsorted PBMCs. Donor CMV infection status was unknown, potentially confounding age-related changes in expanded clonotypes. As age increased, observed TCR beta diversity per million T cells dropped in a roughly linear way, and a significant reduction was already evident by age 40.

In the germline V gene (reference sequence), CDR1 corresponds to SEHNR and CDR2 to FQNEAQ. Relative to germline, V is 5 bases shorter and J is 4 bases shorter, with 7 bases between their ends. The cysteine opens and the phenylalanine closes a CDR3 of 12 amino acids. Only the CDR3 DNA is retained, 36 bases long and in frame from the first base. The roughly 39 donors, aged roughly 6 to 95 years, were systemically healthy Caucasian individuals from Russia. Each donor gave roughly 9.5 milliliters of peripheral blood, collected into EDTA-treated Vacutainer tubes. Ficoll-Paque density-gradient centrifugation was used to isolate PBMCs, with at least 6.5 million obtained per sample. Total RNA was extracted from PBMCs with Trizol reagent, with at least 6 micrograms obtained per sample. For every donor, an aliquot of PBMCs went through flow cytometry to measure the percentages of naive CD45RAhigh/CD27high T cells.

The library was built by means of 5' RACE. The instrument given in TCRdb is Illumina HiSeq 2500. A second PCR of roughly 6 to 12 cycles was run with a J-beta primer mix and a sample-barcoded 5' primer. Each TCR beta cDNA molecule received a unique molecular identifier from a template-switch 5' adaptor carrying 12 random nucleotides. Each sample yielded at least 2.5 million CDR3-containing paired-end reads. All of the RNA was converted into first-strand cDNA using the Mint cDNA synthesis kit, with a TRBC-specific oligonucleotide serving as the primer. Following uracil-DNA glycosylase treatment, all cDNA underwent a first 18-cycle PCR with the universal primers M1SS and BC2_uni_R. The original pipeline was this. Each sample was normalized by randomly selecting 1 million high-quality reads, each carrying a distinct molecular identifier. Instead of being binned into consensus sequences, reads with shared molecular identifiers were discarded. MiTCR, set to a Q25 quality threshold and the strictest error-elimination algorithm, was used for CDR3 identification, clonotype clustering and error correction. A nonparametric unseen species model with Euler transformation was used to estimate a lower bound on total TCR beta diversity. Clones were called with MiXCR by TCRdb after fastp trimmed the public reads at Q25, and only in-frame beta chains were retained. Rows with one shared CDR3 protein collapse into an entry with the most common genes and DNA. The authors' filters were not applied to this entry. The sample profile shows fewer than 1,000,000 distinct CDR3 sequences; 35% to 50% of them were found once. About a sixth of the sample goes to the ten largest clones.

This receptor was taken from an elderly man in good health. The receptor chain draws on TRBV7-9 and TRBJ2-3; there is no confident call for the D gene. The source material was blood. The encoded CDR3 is CASSLLPDTQYF. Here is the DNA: TGTGCCAGCAGCCTCTTGCCAGATACGCAGTATTTT.